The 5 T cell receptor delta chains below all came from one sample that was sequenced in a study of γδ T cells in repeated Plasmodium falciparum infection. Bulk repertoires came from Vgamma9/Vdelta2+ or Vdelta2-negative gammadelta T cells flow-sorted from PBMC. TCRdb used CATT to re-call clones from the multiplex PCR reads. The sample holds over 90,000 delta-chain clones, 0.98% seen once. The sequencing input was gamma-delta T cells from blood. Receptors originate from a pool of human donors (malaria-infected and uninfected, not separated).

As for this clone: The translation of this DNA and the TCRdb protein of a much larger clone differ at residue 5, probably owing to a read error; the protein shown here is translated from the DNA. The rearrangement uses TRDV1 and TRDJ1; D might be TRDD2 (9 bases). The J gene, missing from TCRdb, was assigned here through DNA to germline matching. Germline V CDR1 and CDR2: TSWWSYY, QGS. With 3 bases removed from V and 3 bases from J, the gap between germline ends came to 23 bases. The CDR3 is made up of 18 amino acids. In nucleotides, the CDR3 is TGTGCTCTTGGGGAGCCTTCCTACGTAGGGATACGTCCCGATAAACTCATCTTT. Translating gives CALGEPSYVGIRPDKLIF.

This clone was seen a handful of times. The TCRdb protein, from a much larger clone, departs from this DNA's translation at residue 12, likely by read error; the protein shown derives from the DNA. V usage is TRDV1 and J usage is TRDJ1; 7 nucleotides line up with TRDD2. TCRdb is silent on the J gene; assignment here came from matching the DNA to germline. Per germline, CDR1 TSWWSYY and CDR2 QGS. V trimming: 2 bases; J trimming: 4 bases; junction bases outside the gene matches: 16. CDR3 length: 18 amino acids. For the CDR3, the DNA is TGTGCTCTTGGGGAAAGATTTCCTACGACCGGGCCTCGCGATAAACTCATCTTT. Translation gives CALGERFPTTGPRDKLIF.

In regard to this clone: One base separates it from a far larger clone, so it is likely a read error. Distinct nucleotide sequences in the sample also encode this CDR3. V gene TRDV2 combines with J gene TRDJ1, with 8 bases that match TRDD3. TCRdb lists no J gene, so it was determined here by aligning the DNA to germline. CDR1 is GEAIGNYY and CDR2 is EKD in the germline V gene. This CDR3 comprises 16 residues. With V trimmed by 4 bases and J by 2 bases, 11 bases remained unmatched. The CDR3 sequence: CACDSVLGGGTDKLIF. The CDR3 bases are TGTGCCTGTGATTCCGTACTGGGGGGAGGAACCGATAAACTCATCTTT.

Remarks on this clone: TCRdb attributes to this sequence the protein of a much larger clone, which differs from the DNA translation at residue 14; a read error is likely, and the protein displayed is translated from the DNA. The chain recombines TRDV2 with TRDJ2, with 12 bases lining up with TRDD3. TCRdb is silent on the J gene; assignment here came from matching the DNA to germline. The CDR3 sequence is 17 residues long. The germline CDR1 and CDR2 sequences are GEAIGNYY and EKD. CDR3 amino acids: CACDVLGDTGLTARLFF. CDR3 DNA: TGTGCCTGTGACGTACTGGGGGATACTGGATTGACAGCACGACTCTTCTTT.

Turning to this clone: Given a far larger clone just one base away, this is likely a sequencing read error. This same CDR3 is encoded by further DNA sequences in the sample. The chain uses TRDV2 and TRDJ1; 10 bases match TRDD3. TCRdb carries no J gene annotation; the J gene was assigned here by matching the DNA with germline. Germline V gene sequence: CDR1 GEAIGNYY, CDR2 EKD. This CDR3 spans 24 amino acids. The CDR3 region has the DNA TGCGCCTGTTCGGCCCGCTCCTTGCCTCGGGGTTACTGGGGGATTGGGGATGTTACCGATAAACTCATCTTT. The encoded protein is CACSARSLPRGYWGIGDVTDKLIF.